These 25 T cell receptor beta chains originate from one sample sequenced in a study of technical replicates of blood from a few donors. Clones were read by immunoSEQ multiplex PCR, and TCRdb kept only the in-frame ones, dropping some. Altogether about 82,000 clones are present, roughly 90% being singletons, with the ten largest covering under 0.5%. The sequenced sample was T cells isolated from PBMCs. The source is a human donor in good health.

This clone has only a few counts. The rearrangement joins TRBV7-8 to TRBJ1-1; possible D gene TRBD1, 5 bases. Germline V gene lookup returns CDR1 SGHVS and CDR2 FQNEAQ. Trimming shortened V by 5 bases and J by 4 bases, and 11 bases separated the two germline ends. The CDR3 is 13 amino acids. The CDR3 here is CASSVQVGTEAFF. In DNA form, the CDR3 reads TGTGCCAGCAGCGTACAGGTAGGCACTGAAGCTTTCTTT.

The chain employs TRBV10-3 and TRBJ1-3; tentative D call: TRBD1 (5 bases). The CDR3 spans 14 residues. Germline V gives CDR1 ENHRY, CDR2 SYGVKD. Trimming removed 3 bases at V and 4 bases at J, with 10 bases between. CDR3 region: CAISDRVEGNTIYF. The CDR3 bases are TGTGCCATCAGTGACAGGGTGGAAGGAAACACCATATATTTT.

This clone is a singleton in its sample. The J gene is TRBJ2-7, the V gene TRBV11-3; TRBD2 agrees at 9 bases. This CDR3 comprises 17 residues. Germline CDR1 and CDR2: SGHNT and YENEEA. V shed 4 bases and J 2 bases; nucleotides not matched to a gene: 12. The CDR3: CASSYHRSGRSPYEQYF. The CDR3, as DNA: TGTGCCAGCAGCTATCATCGTAGCGGGAGATCCCCCTACGAGCAGTACTTC.

The chain joins TRBV6-6 to TRBJ1-4; weak D call: TRBD1 (6 bases). The V gene lost 6 bases and the J gene lost 5 bases, with 10 bases spanning the gap. The CDR3 extends over 13 amino acids. Germline V gene sequence: CDR1 MNHNY, CDR2 SVGAGI (reference sequence). The CDR3 here is CASRPTGNEKLFF. The CDR3 DNA reads TGTGCCAGCAGGCCCACAGGGAATGAAAAACTGTTTTTT.

The chain carries TRBV5-1 and TRBJ2-5; 14 bases fit TRBD2. The trim removed 3 bases at V and 5 bases at J, leaving 6 bases unmatched. Germline V gives CDR1 SGHRS, CDR2 YFSETQ. This CDR3 comprises 16 residues. This CDR3 is CASSSGTSGRTETQYF. In DNA form, the CDR3 reads TGCGCCAGCAGCTCGGGGACTAGCGGGAGAACGGAGACCCAGTACTTC. Drawing the rest from reference TRBV5-1 and TRBJ2-5, the complete variable domain is KAGVTQTPRYLIKTRGQQVTLSCSPISGHRSVSWYQQTPGQGLQFLFEYFSETQRNKGNFPGRFSGRQFSNSRSEMNVSTLELGDSALYLCASSSGTSGRTETQYFGPGTRLLVL.

This chain uses TRBV29-1 with TRBJ2-1; 13 bases line up with TRBD2. Germline V gene lookup returns CDR1 SQVTM and CDR2 ANQGSEA. The CDR3 extends over 15 amino acids. Trimming cost V 6 bases and J 9 bases; bases outside gene matches: 11. DNA of the CDR3: TGCAGCGTGGACGGACTAGCGGGAGTTTCTTTTGAGCAGTTCTTC. As protein: CSVDGLAGVSFEQFF.

The chain carries TRBV6-4 and TRBJ2-3; the match to TRBD2 covers 7 bases. Germline V lookup: CDR1 MRHNA, CDR2 SNTAGT. There are 15 residues in the CDR3. With V trimmed by 0 bases and J by 1 base, 1 base remained unmatched. The CDR3 nucleotides are TGTGCCAGCAGTGACTCGAGCGGGGGCACAGATACGCAGTATTTT. Its translation is CASSDSSGGTDTQYF.

The rearrangement links TRBV5-1 to TRBJ2-7, with 8 bases lining up with TRBD1. After removal of 4 bases from V and 2 bases from J, the junction contained 5 bases not matched to a gene. Looked up from germline, CDR1 is SGHRS and CDR2 is YFSETQ. This CDR3 region has 14 residues. CDR3 coding DNA: TGCGCCAGCAGCGAGGACAGGGCTACCTACGAGCAGTACTTC. Translation: CASSEDRATYEQYF.

CDR3: CASSQEARTEAFF. DNA for the CDR3: TGTGCCAGCAGCCAGGAGGCGCGCACTGAAGCTTTCTTT. The chain has TRBV14 and TRBJ1-1; D is uncertain. Germline V gene lookup returns CDR1 SGHDN and CDR2 FVKESK. Deletions cut 3 bases from V and 4 bases from J, with 9 bases between. The CDR3 is 13 residues long. The full variable domain, with the rest looked up from reference TRBV14 and TRBJ1-1, is EAGVTQFPSHSVIEKGQTVTLRCDPISGHDNLYWYRRVMGKEIKFLLHFVKESKQDESGMPNNRFLAERTGGTYSTLKVQPAELEDSGVYFCASSQEARTEAFFGQGTRLTVV.

The V and J genes are TRBV9 and TRBJ2-2; 11 bases line up with TRBD2. Trimming cost V 3 bases and J 7 bases; bases outside gene matches: 5. Germline assignment: CDR1 SGDLS and CDR2 YYNGEE. This CDR3 contains 15 residues. The CDR3 bases are TGTGCCAGCAGCGCCGGGGGACTAGCGGTCGGGGAGCTGTTTTTT. It specifies CASSAGGLAVGELFF.

V gene TRBV11-2 combines with J gene TRBJ2-2; TRBD2 agrees at 7 bases. This CDR3 is built from 16 residues. Losses at the gene ends were 2 bases for V and 7 bases for J; bases not matched to a gene: 10. In germline, CDR1 is SGHAT, CDR2 FQNNGV. CDR3 protein: CASSLMGEGRDGELFF. In nucleotides, the CDR3 is TGTGCCAGCAGCTTAATGGGGGAGGGCCGGGACGGGGAGCTGTTTTTT.

In nucleotides, the CDR3 is TGTGCCAGCAGCGTAGGAGTCTCGGGGACAGGGGCCTACGAGCAGTACTTC. This gives the protein CASSVGVSGTGAYEQYF. This chain links TRBV9 with TRBJ2-7; 10 bases fit TRBD1. The CDR3 extends over 17 amino acids. The V segment lost 0 bases and the J segment 2 bases; nucleotides outside the gene matches: 8. Germline lookup yields CDR1 SGDLS and CDR2 YYNGEE.

This sequence joins TRBV2 and TRBJ1-1; D unclear. The CDR3 has 12 residues. Trimming shortened V by 8 bases and J by 0 bases, and 7 bases separated the two germline ends. Germline V lookup: CDR1 SNHLY, CDR2 FYNNEI. The CDR3 reads CASGWLNTEAFF. The CDR3 DNA is TGTGCCAGCGGCTGGTTGAACACTGAAGCTTTCTTT. Full variable domain (outside the CDR3, taken from reference TRBV2 and TRBJ1-1): EPEVTQTPSHQVTQMGQEVILRCVPISNHLYFYWYRQILGQKVEFLVSFYNNEISEKSEIFDDQFSVERPDGSNFTLKIRSTKLEDSAMYFCASGWLNTEAFFGQGTRLTVV.

The V call is TRBV10-1, the J call TRBJ2-2, with 8 bases aligning to TRBD1. CDR3 length: 14 amino acids. Germline CDR1 and CDR2: WNHNN and SYGVQD (reference sequence). Trimming removed 6 bases from V and 6 bases from J; junction bases left unmatched: 6. The CDR3 DNA follows: TGCGCCAGCAGAAAAGACAGGGGACCCGGGGAGCTGTTTTTT. As protein: CASRKDRGPGELFF.

This clone appeared once. This rearrangement joins TRBV18 to TRBJ1-1; perhaps TRBD1 as D (6 bases). The CDR3 sequence is 15 residues long. Germline-derived CDR1 and CDR2 are KGHSH and LQKENI. Trimming took off 1 base at V and 0 bases at J, with 9 bases between the two ends. The CDR3 spells CASSPQWDMNTEAFF. Here the CDR3 DNA reads TGTGCCAGCTCACCACAGTGGGACATGAACACTGAAGCTTTCTTT.

The chain recombines TRBV30 with TRBJ1-5; unclear D gene. CDR1 and CDR2 from the germline V gene are GTSNPN and SVGIG (reference sequence). This CDR3 region has 13 residues. Trimming removed 2 bases from V and 9 bases from J, with 14 bases in between. CDR3 in amino acids: CAWSKAEGGPQHF. The CDR3 region has the DNA TGTGCCTGGAGTAAGGCGGAGGGAGGGCCCCAGCATTTT. The full variable domain, completed using reference TRBV30 and TRBJ1-5, is SQTIHQWPATLVQPVGSPLSLECTVEGTSNPNLYWYRQAAGRGLQLLFYSVGIGQISSEVPQNLSASRPQDRQFILSSKKLLLSDSGFYLCAWSKAEGGPQHFGDGTRLSIL.

The chain joins TRBV9 to TRBJ2-2, with 7 bases that match TRBD2. The germline gives CDR1 SGDLS, CDR2 YYNGEE. The length of the CDR3 is 16 residues. After removal of 4 bases from V and 4 bases from J, the junction contained 10 bases not matched to a gene. The chain's CDR3 is CASSPTRGGPTGELFF. Written as DNA, the CDR3 is TGTGCCAGCAGCCCTACCCGGGGAGGGCCCACCGGGGAGCTGTTTTTT.

The rearrangement joins TRBV6-5 to TRBJ1-2, with TRBD1 matching over 7 bases. Germline values: CDR1 MNHEY, CDR2 SVGAGI. The trim removed 0 bases at V and 8 bases at J, leaving 3 bases unmatched. The CDR3 loop spans 13 amino acids. The CDR3 DNA reads as TGTGCCAGCAGTTACTCGACAGGGAACGGCTACACCTTC. As protein: CASSYSTGNGYTF.

The V gene is TRBV7-3, the J gene TRBJ2-1, with 7 bases aligning to TRBD1. The V gene's germline CDR1 is SGHTA and CDR2 FQGTGA. Unmatched junction bases numbered 4, after V lost 4 bases and J lost 7 bases. CDR3 length equals 13 residues. CDR3 protein: CASSYPGGNEQFF. For the CDR3, the DNA is TGTGCCAGCAGCTACCCAGGGGGTAATGAGCAGTTCTTC.

The chain links TRBV28 to TRBJ1-5; 8 bases fit TRBD1. This CDR3 has 12 amino acids. Germline loops: CDR1 MDHEN, CDR2 SYDVKM. The trim removed 7 bases at V and 5 bases at J, leaving 1 base unmatched. In DNA, the CDR3 is TGTGCCAGCACAGGGGGCCATCAGCCCCAGCATTTT. This encodes CASTGGHQPQHF.

The V and J genes are TRBV4-1 and TRBJ2-4, with D tentatively TRBD1 (6 bases). The V gene lost 8 bases and the J gene lost 4 bases, with 9 bases spanning the gap. Germline V gene data show CDR1 as MGHRA and CDR2 as YSYEKL. CDR3 size: 12 residues. The DNA for the CDR3 is TGCGCCAGCGGGGACAAAAAAAACATTCAGTACTTC. This encodes CASGDKKNIQYF.

In its sample, this clone was seen a few times. The chain joins TRBV28 to TRBJ1-2; D is perhaps TRBD1 (5 bases). The CDR3 consists of 14 residues. Trimming removed 2 bases from V and 4 bases from J, with 11 bases in between. Per the germline V gene, CDR1 is MDHEN and CDR2 is SYDVKM. The CDR3 bases are TGTGCCAGCAGTTTAGTGACAGACAGCTATGGCTACACCTTC. Translation gives CASSLVTDSYGYTF.

The chain has TRBV20-1 and TRBJ2-1, with unresolved D. Per the germline V gene, CDR1 is DFQATT and CDR2 is SNEGSKA (reference sequence). The CDR3 sequence is 11 residues long. V lost 4 bases and J lost 4, with 5 bases in between. CDR3 residues: CSATGYNEQFF. The CDR3 DNA sequence: TGCAGTGCTACAGGATACAATGAGCAGTTCTTC.

This clone was seen just once. The chain links TRBV15 to TRBJ2-7; 11 nucleotides match TRBD1. Germline V gene lookup returns CDR1 LNHNV and CDR2 YYDKDF (reference sequence). CDR3 length: 15 amino acids. V lost 0 bases to trimming and J lost 5 bases; unmatched junction nucleotides: 3. Here the CDR3 DNA reads TGTGCCACCAGCAGAGATGAGGGACAGGGGGACGAGCAGTACTTC. Translated, it gives CATSRDEGQGDEQYF.

The chain combines TRBV6-5 with TRBJ2-7; 12 bases fit TRBD2. The germline CDR1 and CDR2 sequences are MNHEY and SVGAGI. The CDR3 has 15 amino acids. After removal of 5 bases from V and 7 bases from J, the junction contained 9 bases not matched to a gene. The CDR3 sequence: CASSTELAGGGEQYF. In nucleotides, the CDR3 is TGTGCCAGCAGTACGGAACTAGCGGGAGGCGGGGAGCAGTACTTC.